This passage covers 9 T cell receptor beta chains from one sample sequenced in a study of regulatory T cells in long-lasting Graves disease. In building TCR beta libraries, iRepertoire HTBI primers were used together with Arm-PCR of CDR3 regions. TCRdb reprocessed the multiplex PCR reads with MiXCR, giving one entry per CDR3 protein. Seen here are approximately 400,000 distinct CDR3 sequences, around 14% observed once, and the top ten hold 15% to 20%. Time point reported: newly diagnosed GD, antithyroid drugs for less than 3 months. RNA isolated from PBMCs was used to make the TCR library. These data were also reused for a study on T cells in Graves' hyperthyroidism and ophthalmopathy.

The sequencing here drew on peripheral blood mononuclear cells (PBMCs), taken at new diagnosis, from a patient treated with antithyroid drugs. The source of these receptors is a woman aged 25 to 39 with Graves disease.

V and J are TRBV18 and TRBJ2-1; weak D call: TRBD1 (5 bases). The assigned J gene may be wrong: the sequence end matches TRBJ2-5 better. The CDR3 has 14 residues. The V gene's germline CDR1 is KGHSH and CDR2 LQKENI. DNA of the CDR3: TGTGCCAGCTCGAGCAGGGTAGGTCAAGAGACCCAGTACTTC. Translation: CASSSRVGQETQYF.

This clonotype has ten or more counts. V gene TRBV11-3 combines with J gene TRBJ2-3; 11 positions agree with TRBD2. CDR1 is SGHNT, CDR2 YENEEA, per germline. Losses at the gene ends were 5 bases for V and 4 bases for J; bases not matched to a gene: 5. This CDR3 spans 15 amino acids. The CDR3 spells CASSVGTSGSDTQYF. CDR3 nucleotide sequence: TGTGCCAGCAGCGTAGGGACTAGCGGATCAGATACGCAGTATTTT.

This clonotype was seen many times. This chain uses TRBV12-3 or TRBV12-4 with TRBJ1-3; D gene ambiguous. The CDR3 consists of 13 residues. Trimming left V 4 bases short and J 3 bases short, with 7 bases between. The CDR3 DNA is TGTGCCAGCAGTTCTAGTTTTGGAAACACCATATATTTT. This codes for CASSSSFGNTIYF.

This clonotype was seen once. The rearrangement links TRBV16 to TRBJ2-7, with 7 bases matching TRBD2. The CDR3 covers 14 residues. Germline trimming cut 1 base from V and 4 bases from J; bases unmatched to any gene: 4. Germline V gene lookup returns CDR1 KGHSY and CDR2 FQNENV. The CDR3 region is CASSQWEGRYEQYF. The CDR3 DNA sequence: TGTGCCAGCAGCCAATGGGAGGGCAGATACGAGCAGTACTTC. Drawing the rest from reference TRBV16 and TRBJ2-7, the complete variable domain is GEEVAQTPKHLVRGEGQKAKLYCAPIKGHSYVFWYQQVLKNEFKFLISFQNENVFDETGMPKERFSAKCLPNSPCSLEIQATKLEDSAVYFCASSQWEGRYEQYFGPGTRLTVT.

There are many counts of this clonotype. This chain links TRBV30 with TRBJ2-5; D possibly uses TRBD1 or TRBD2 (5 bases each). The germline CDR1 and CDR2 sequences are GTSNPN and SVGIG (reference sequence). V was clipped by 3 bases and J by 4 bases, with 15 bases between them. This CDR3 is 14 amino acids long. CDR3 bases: TGTGCCTGGAGGTTGGTGGGTGGGGGAGAGACCCAGTACTTC. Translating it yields CAWRLVGGGETQYF.

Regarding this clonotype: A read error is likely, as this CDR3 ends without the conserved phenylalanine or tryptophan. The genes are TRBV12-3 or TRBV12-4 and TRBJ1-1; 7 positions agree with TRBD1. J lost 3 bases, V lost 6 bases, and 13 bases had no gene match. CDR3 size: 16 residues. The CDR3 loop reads CASSRRRTGVDTEAFL. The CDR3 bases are TGTGCCAGCAGCCGAAGAAGAACAGGGGTGGACACTGAAGCTTTCCTT.

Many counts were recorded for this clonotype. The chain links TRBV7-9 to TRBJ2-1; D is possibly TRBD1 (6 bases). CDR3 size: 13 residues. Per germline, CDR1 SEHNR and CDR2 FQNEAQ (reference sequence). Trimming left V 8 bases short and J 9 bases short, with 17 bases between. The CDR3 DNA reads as TGTGCCAGCGGCACCACAGGGTTTGGTGAGCAGTTCTTC. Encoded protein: CASGTTGFGEQFF.

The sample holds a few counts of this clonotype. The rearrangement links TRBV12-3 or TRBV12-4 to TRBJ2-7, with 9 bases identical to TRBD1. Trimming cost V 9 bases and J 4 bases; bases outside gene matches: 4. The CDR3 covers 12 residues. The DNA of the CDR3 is TGTGCCAGGGGGGACAGGGATTACGAGCAGTACTTC. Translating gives CARGDRDYEQYF.

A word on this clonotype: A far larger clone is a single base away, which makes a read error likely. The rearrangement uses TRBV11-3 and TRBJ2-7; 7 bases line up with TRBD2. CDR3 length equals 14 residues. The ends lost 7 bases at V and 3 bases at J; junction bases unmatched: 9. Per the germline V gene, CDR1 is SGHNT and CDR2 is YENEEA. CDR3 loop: CASNPRGVNYEQYF. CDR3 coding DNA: TGTGCCAGCAACCCCCGGGGGGTTAACTACGAGCAGTACTTC.